The entry below gives a single T cell receptor beta chain sequence along with its context. Primers included in the PCR were 60 Vbeta and 13 Jbeta primers. TCRdb keeps only in-frame clones here, not all; method: immunoSEQ multiplex PCR. This table holds about 210,000 clones, about three quarters found once. The sample comes from a study of cytomegalovirus exposure and HLA in healthy donors. Looking at the study overall: As an earlier analysis found, about 179 million T cells yielded about 120 million unique TCR beta sequences.

Germline V gene sequence: CDR1 LNHDA, CDR2 SQIVND (reference sequence). The CDR3 contains 15 residues. V shed 3 bases and J shed 3 bases, with 15 bases lying between them. The specimen was PBMCs. This receptor was identified in a male donor in good health and CMV-seronegative. This sequence joins TRBV19 and TRBJ2-7, with D uncertain. The CDR3 nucleotides are TGTGCCAGTAGTATTTCTTCCTGGAGTTTCTACGAGCAGTACTTC. Protein sequence: CASSISSWSFYEQYF.